This T cell receptor (beta chain) was identified in a study of CXCR3-negative and CXCR3-positive naive CD8 T cells. The wider study: Each library held about 1.5 +/- 0.3 million TRB reads, roughly 150 million in total.

Study results and limitations: In naive cells, CXCR3-negative and CXCR3-positive subsets had similar TRBV-TRBJ usage; memory cells differed. CXCR3-expressing naive cells carried TRB CDR3s more hydrophobic than those of CXCR3-negative naive cells.

The germline gives CDR1 SQVTM, CDR2 ANQGSEA. This CDR3 is built from 17 residues. Via 5' RACE with UMI labels, TRB cDNA libraries were prepared. TCRdb reprocessed the 5' RACE reads and keeps a single row for each CDR3 protein, giving no DNA. The sample has roughly 120,000 distinct CDR3 sequences. With regard to this clonotype: The antigen is unknown.

The V and J genes are TRBV29-1 and TRBJ2-3; lacking DNA, the TRBD1 call made by TCRdb goes unchecked. The sample was naive CXCR3+ CD8+ T cells from blood. The subset was: CD45RO-CCR7+CD27+CD95- naive CD8+ T cells expressing CXCR3 (TNR3+). The source is a human donor in good health. Some clones in this sample may be carry-over from other donors' samples. CDR3 region: CSVERMGGGPSTDTQYF.